These 15 T cell receptor beta chains came from one sample sequenced in a study of cytomegalovirus exposure and HLA in healthy donors (dated by TCRdb to about 2017). The library was built by means of the immunoSEQ multiplex PCR assay. For the multiplex PCR, a mixture combining 60 forward primers for TCR Vbeta segments and 13 reverse primers for TCR Jbeta segments was used. The table was pulled from immuneACCESS by TCRdb, which kept in-frame rearrangements only. Such tables lose some clones; where checked, under half of the loss comes from unresolved V genes, and the rest has no known cause. The sample records 90,000 to 130,000 clones, about 70% of which are singletons. The ten largest account for around 0.79% of the sample. Sequencing was done on a sample of PBMCs. Receptors were obtained from a woman aged 25 to 39 in good health and CMV-seronegative.

The V gene is TRBV6-5, the J gene TRBJ2-3; D unclear. CDR3 length: 13 residues. The V and J ends lost 7 bases and 1 base respectively, with 9 bases between them. Per germline, CDR1 MNHEY and CDR2 SVGAGI. In DNA, the CDR3 is TGTGCCAGCATCAGGCCCGGCACAGATACGCAGTATTTT. This gives the protein CASIRPGTDTQYF.

About this clone: The sample carries other DNA sequences with the same CDR3. The V gene is TRBV18, the J gene TRBJ1-1; D is unresolved. From germline, CDR1 is KGHSH and CDR2 LQKENI. This CDR3 spans 13 amino acids. V lost 2 bases, J lost 1 base, and 5 bases lay in between. CDR3 in DNA: TGTGCCAGCTCACCAGGGAGGAACACTGAAGCTTTCTTT. It specifies CASSPGRNTEAFF.

V and J are TRBV4-3 and TRBJ1-3; no reliable D call. Germline CDR1 is LGHNA and CDR2 is YSLEER. The CDR3 is made up of 13 amino acids. Trimming stripped 4 bases from V and 11 bases from J, with 15 bases between. The CDR3 DNA reads as TGCGCCAGCAGCCGTCAGGTTCGAGAAGCCATATATTTT. Translated: CASSRQVREAIYF.

The chain is built from TRBV28 and TRBJ2-7; D is perhaps TRBD1 (5 bases). This CDR3 contains 14 residues. Germline V lookup: CDR1 MDHEN, CDR2 SYDVKM. Trimming took 6 bases from V and 0 from J, leaving 12 bases between them. The CDR3 bases are TGTGCCAGCAGACAGGACGTGAGCTCCTACGAGCAGTACTTC. Translation gives CASRQDVSSYEQYF.

This clone was detected a few times. The chain is built from TRBV5-1 and TRBJ2-2; D may be TRBD2 (6 bases). The V end was cut by 0 bases, the J end by 4 bases, with 10 bases between. The CDR3 consists of 15 residues. Germline CDR1 and CDR2: SGHRS and YFSETQ. CDR3 loop: CASSLAAEGTGELFF. The CDR3 DNA reads as TGCGCCAGCAGCTTGGCGGCGGAGGGCACCGGGGAGCTGTTTTTT.

Only one count was recorded for this clone. V is TRBV7-9 and J is TRBJ1-1; D is perhaps TRBD1 (5 bases). CDR3 length equals 14 residues. The ends were cut back, 2 bases at V and 5 bases at J, with 12 bases in the middle. Germline V gives CDR1 SEHNR, CDR2 FQNEAQ (reference sequence). CDR3 sequence (DNA): TGTGCCAGCAGCTTAATGGGAGGGGAGACTGAAGCTTTCTTT. Its protein product is CASSLMGGETEAFF. Filled out from reference TRBV7-9 and TRBJ1-1, the complete variable domain reads DTGVSQNPRHKITKRGQNVTFRCDPISEHNRLYWYRQTLGQGPEFLTYFQNEAQLEKSRLLSDRFSAERPKGSFSTLEIQRTEQGDSAMYLCASSLMGGETEAFFGQGTRLTVV.

This chain uses TRBV9 with TRBJ1-3; D is unresolved. With 0 bases removed from V and 2 bases from J, the gap between germline ends came to 9 bases. The CDR3 spans 15 residues. The germline gives CDR1 SGDLS, CDR2 YYNGEE. The CDR3 DNA sequence: TGTGCCAGCAGCGTAGCAGGATCAACTGGAAACACCATATATTTT. It translates to CASSVAGSTGNTIYF.

V usage is TRBV5-1 and J usage is TRBJ2-5; 13 bases align to TRBD2. V lost 7 bases and J lost 2; bases outside the gene matches: 8. This CDR3 has 16 amino acids. Per the germline V gene, CDR1 is SGHRS and CDR2 is YFSETQ. This CDR3 reads CASRGGTSGTQETQYF. The CDR3, as DNA: TGCGCCAGCCGAGGGGGGACTAGCGGGACTCAAGAGACCCAGTACTTC.

The sample holds many counts of this clone. The CDR3 spells CASTSTSGRENIQYF. CDR3 DNA sequence: TGTGCCAGCACCTCGACTAGCGGGAGAGAAAACATTCAGTACTTC. V is TRBV27 and J is TRBJ2-4; 12 bases agree with TRBD2. Trimming cost V 7 bases and J 5 bases; bases outside gene matches: 6. Germline CDR1 MNHEY, CDR2 SMNVEV (reference sequence). This CDR3 region has 15 residues.

CDR3 bases: TGTGCCAGCAGCGTAGTCAGCCGGACACTGCACAATGAGCAGTTCTTC. Protein product: CASSVVSRTLHNEQFF. The chain links TRBV9 to TRBJ2-1; possibly TRBD1 for D (5 bases). CDR1 SGDLS and CDR2 YYNGEE come from the germline V gene. CDR3 length equals 16 residues. Trimming shortened V by 0 bases and J by 5 bases, and 15 bases separated the two germline ends.

V usage is TRBV2 and J usage is TRBJ1-5; D gene unclear. The CDR3 is made up of 14 amino acids. Per germline, CDR1 SNHLY and CDR2 FYNNEI. Trimming removed 4 bases at V and 1 base at J, with 8 bases between. The CDR3 here is CASSGQISNQPQHF. In DNA, the CDR3 is TGTGCCAGCAGTGGGCAGATAAGCAATCAGCCCCAGCATTTT.

The chain has TRBV11-3 and TRBJ1-1; D unresolved. Germline V lookup: CDR1 SGHNT, CDR2 YENEEA. The V end lost 5 bases, the J end lost 5 bases, and 9 bases lay between the germline ends. This CDR3 region has 12 residues. The CDR3 DNA reads as TGTGCCAGCAGCATCCCCCGTACTGAAGCTTTCTTT. Translated: CASSIPRTEAFF. Full variable domain (rest looked up from reference TRBV11-3 and TRBJ1-1): EAGVVQSPRYKIIEKKQPVAFWCNPISGHNTLYWYLQNLGQGPELLIRYENEEAVDDSQLPKDRFSAERLKGVDSTLKIQPAELGDSAVYLCASSIPRTEAFFGQGTRLTVV.

This clone was counted once. The chain recombines TRBV7-9 with TRBJ2-7, with D hard to call. Germline V gives CDR1 SEHNR, CDR2 FQNEAQ (reference sequence). Trimming cost V 5 bases and J 6 bases, with 11 bases left between them. The CDR3 loop spans 12 amino acids. The CDR3 is CASSPFRGEQYF. The CDR3 DNA reads as TGTGCCAGCAGCCCTTTTCGAGGCGAGCAGTACTTC.

This rearrangement joins TRBV30 to TRBJ1-1; TRBD1 matches at 9 bases. The CDR3 runs to 11 residues. V trimming: 1 base; J trimming: 11 bases; junction bases outside the gene matches: 2. CDR1 GTSNPN and CDR2 SVGIG come from the germline V gene (reference sequence). The CDR3: CAWSGGTGAFF. In DNA form, the CDR3 reads TGTGCCTGGAGTGGAGGGACAGGGGCTTTCTTT.

This chain connects TRBV5-1 to TRBJ1-3, with D possibly TRBD1 on 6 matching bases. There are 17 residues in the CDR3. Trimming took off 1 base at V and 4 bases at J, with 18 bases between the two ends. CDR1 is SGHRS, CDR2 YFSETQ, per germline. DNA of the CDR3: TGCGCCAGCAGCTTGATGGGGACACTAGTTGGAGGAAACACCATATATTTT. Translation gives CASSLMGTLVGGNTIYF.